The present T cell receptor beta chain was sequenced within a study of beta chain features in type 1 diabetes. Every isolated RNA sample was fully reverse transcribed, so sequencing captured expressed TCRB transcripts. Using immunoSEQ multiplex PCR, the repertoire was profiled, and TCRdb retains in-frame clones only, with some absent. The table records around 430,000 clones, approximately 28% of them present only once. It was via CD45RO/CCR7/CD25/CD127/CD95/CD27 that CD4+ naive, central memory, regulatory and stem cell-like memory cells were sorted. Notes on this clone: The identical CDR3 is also encoded by other nucleotide sequences in the sample.

Trimming took 0 bases from V and 2 from J, leaving 5 bases between them. Looked up from germline, CDR1 is SGDLS and CDR2 is YYNGEE. CDR3 length: 13 residues. This receptor was taken from a man between 18 and 35 years old in good health. Source material: naive CD4+ T cells from blood. The genes are TRBV9 and TRBJ2-5; D is unresolved. The CDR3 region is CASSVAQQETQYF. CDR3 nucleotide sequence: TGTGCCAGCAGCGTAGCACAGCAAGAGACCCAGTACTTC.